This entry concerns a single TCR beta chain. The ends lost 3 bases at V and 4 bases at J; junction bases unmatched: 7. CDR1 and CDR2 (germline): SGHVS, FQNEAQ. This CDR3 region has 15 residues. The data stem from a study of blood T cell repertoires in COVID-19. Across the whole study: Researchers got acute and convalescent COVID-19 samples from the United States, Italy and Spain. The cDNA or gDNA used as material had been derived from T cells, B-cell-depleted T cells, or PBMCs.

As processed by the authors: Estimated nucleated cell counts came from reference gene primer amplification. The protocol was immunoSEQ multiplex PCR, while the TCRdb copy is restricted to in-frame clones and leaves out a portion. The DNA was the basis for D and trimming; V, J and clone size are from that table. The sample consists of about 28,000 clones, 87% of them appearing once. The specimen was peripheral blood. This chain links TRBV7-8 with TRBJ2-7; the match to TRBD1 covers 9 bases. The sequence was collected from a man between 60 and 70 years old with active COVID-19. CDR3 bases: TGTGCCAGCAGCTTCCGGACAGGGGCGTTGTACGAGCAGTACTTC. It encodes CASSFRTGALYEQYF. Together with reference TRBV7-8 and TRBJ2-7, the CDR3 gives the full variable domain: GAGVSQSPRYKVAKRGQDVALRCDPISGHVSLFWYQQALGQGPEFLTYFQNEAQLDKSGLPSDRFFAERPEGSVSTLKIQRTQQEDSAVYLCASSFRTGALYEQYFGPGTRLTVT.